The next 30 T cell receptor beta chains were all read from a single sample in a study of T cells in Graves' hyperthyroidism and ophthalmopathy (dated by TCRdb to between 2017 and 2020). Libraries came from multiplex PCR. The sample was run on an Illumina HiSeq 2000. Amplification of TCR beta CDR3 regions was carried out from RNA transcripts. The TCR CDR3 was subjected to a first round of RT-PCR using the HTBI primer set and the Qiagen OneStep RT-PCR kit. Using fastp trimming at Q25 and MiXCR clonotype assembly, TCRdb reanalyzed the public sequencing data and kept in-frame beta chains. Each entry is one CDR3 protein sequence, shown with its most common DNA and genes. Here the sample has approximately 480,000 distinct CDR3 sequences; 20% occur a single time. The ten largest clones take up more than 25% of the sample. The sample consisted of blood. The origin of the receptors is a man between 18 and 29 years old with Graves' hyperthyroidism.

Points on this clonotype: The missing conserved phenylalanine or tryptophan at the end of this CDR3 makes a read error likely. The rearrangement joins TRBV30 to TRBJ1-1; maybe TRBD1 (5 bases). This CDR3 contains 13 residues. Per germline, CDR1 GTSNPN and CDR2 SVGIG (reference sequence). Between the trimmed V and J ends, which lost 1 base and 1 base, there was a span of 7 bases. DNA for the CDR3: TGTGCCTGGAGTGGGCAGGGGAACACTGAAGCTTTCTAT. Translating gives CAWSGQGNTEAFY.

This clonotype showed up many times. V is TRBV6-1 and J is TRBJ2-5; the D gene is possibly TRBD1 (5 bases). Germline V gives CDR1 MNHNS, CDR2 SASEGT. CDR3 length equals 12 residues. The germline V and J ends were trimmed by 11 bases and 2 bases, with 12 bases remaining between them. The CDR3 nucleotides are TGTGCCTCAGCCAAGGGGCAAGAGACCCAGTACTTC. As protein: CASAKGQETQYF.

This chain links TRBV11-2 with TRBJ2-5, with 9 bases identical to TRBD2. The CDR3 loop spans 17 amino acids. CDR1 and CDR2 from the germline V gene are SGHAT and FQNNGV. Trimming removed 1 base from V and 5 bases from J; junction bases left unmatched: 11. In DNA, the CDR3 is TGTGCCAGCAGCTTAGGTTATGTGCCTAGCGGGATGGAGACCCAGTACTTC. Translation gives CASSLGYVPSGMETQYF.

This clonotype was detected many times. The chain employs TRBV20-1 and TRBJ1-5, with D perhaps matching TRBD1 (5 bases). The CDR3 sequence is 12 residues long. V dropped 6 bases and J dropped 4 bases, with 10 bases sitting between them. Looked up from germline, CDR1 is DFQATT and CDR2 is SNEGSKA (reference sequence). The CDR3 region has the DNA TGCAGTGCGGAGAGGGGAAATCAGCCCCAGCATTTT. Its translation is CSAERGNQPQHF.

Details on this clonotype: A much bigger clone sits one base away, suggesting this may be a read error. The V gene is TRBV2, the J gene TRBJ2-2, with a weak D call TRBD2 (6 bases). Deletions cut 8 bases from V and 3 bases from J, with 16 bases between. This CDR3 is built from 15 residues. Germline V gene data show CDR1 as SNHLY and CDR2 as FYNNEI. CDR3 coding DNA: TGTGCCAGCCAAATTGCGTGGGGGGACACCGGGGAGCTGTTTTTT. Translation gives CASQIAWGDTGELFF.

The sample holds many counts of this clonotype. The gene calls are TRBV15 and TRBJ1-2; possible D gene TRBD1, 6 bases. Trimming pared 1 base from V and 6 bases from J, leaving 12 bases between. CDR1 is LNHNV, CDR2 YYDKDF, per germline (reference sequence). This CDR3 spans 14 amino acids. The DNA of the CDR3 is TGTGCCACCAGCAGAGTTTCCCGGACAGATGGCTACACCTTC. It specifies CATSRVSRTDGYTF.

The chain uses TRBV6-1 and TRBJ1-2; D is undetermined. The CDR3 spans 13 residues. CDR1 is MNHNS, CDR2 SASEGT, per germline. Between the trimmed V and J ends, which lost 6 bases and 4 bases, there was a span of 12 bases. CDR3 in DNA: TGTGCCAGCAGGGACGGACGCGTCTATGGCTACACCTTC. It encodes CASRDGRVYGYTF.

This clonotype occurred many times. The V call is TRBV12-3 or TRBV12-4, the J call TRBJ1-2; 7 bases are shared with TRBD1. This CDR3 contains 14 residues. With 3 bases clipped from V and 7 bases from J, the junction kept 8 bases outside the gene matches. CDR3 in DNA: TGTGCCAGCAGTTTGGGAGGGGGCGGGAGTGGCTACACCTTC. Protein sequence: CASSLGGGGSGYTF.

This clonotype showed up just a few times. The chain is built from TRBV6-2 or TRBV6-3 and TRBJ2-3, with a weak D call TRBD2 (6 bases). Germline CDR1 reads MNHEY; CDR2 reads SVGEGT. Trimming removed 5 bases at V and 9 bases at J, with 12 bases between. The CDR3 extends over 12 amino acids. DNA for the CDR3: TGTGCCAGCAGTACCGGGACTCGAACGCAGTATTTT. Encoded protein: CASSTGTRTQYF.

There are many counts of this clonotype. The chain carries TRBV25-1 and TRBJ2-7, with D possibly TRBD2 on 6 matching bases. In germline, CDR1 is MGHDK, CDR2 SYGVNS. The CDR3 consists of 20 residues. V was pared by 5 bases and J by 1 base, with 30 bases between. This chain's CDR3 is CASSTPPSRTTAGGSYEQYF. The CDR3 coding sequence is TGTGCCAGCAGTACACCACCATCCCGAACGACAGCTGGGGGGTCCTACGAGCAGTACTTC.

The table lists this clonotype with many counts. The J gene is TRBJ2-7, the V gene TRBV7-6; 9 positions match TRBD1. The CDR3 spans 15 residues. J was trimmed by 4 bases and V by 5 bases; bases with no gene match: 9. From germline, CDR1 is SGHVS and CDR2 FNYEAQ. CDR3 in DNA: TGTGCCAGCAGCCTATCACCACAGGGGGCATACGAGCAGTACTTC. As protein: CASSLSPQGAYEQYF. Drawing the rest from reference TRBV7-6 and TRBJ2-7, the complete variable domain is GAGVSQSPRYKVTKRGQDVALRCDPISGHVSLYWYRQALGQGPEFLTYFNYEAQQDKSGLPNDRFSAERPEGSISTLTIQRTEQRDSAMYRCASSLSPQGAYEQYFGPGTRLTVT.

A few counts support this clonotype. This chain links TRBV20-1 with TRBJ2-5, with D possibly called TRBD1 or TRBD2 (5 bases each). Germline lookup yields CDR1 DFQATT and CDR2 SNEGSKA (reference sequence). V was clipped by 5 bases and J by 2 bases, with 21 bases between them. This CDR3 spans 16 amino acids. The CDR3 DNA reads TGCAGTGCTTGGGACCCGGGCCTAGCCCCGCAAGAGACCCAGTACTTC. It yields the protein CSAWDPGLAPQETQYF.

In DNA form, the CDR3 reads TGTGCCAGCAGCCGGGACAGGTTAGCCAAAAACATTCAGTACTTC. Translation gives CASSRDRLAKNIQYF. The J gene is TRBJ2-4, the V gene TRBV7-9; 8 bases fit TRBD1. After removal of 5 bases from V and 0 bases from J, the junction contained 3 bases not matched to a gene. Germline CDR1 SEHNR, CDR2 FQNEAQ (reference sequence). This CDR3 is built from 15 residues.

This clonotype has more than one count but fewer than ten. The chain uses TRBV7-8 and TRBJ2-4; maybe TRBD2 (7 bases). V lost 5 bases to trimming and J lost 3 bases, with 17 bases between them. The CDR3 is 16 residues long. The V gene's germline CDR1 is SGHVS and CDR2 FQNEAQ. The CDR3 reads CASSPGGPQGKNIQYF. The CDR3, as DNA: TGTGCCAGCAGCCCCGGGGGGCCTCAAGGCAAAAACATTCAGTACTTC.

This clonotype was counted many times. This chain links TRBV12-3 or TRBV12-4 with TRBJ1-3; D is perhaps TRBD1 (5 bases). CDR3 length: 15 residues. V was pared by 6 bases and J by 0 bases, with 12 bases between. The CDR3 here is CASSPGFLSGNTIYF. The CDR3, as DNA: TGTGCCAGCAGCCCAGGGTTCCTCTCTGGAAACACCATATATTTT.

The V call is TRBV12-3 or TRBV12-4, the J call TRBJ1-1; tentatively, D is TRBD1 (5 bases). The V end was cut by 9 bases, the J end by 5 bases, with 19 bases between. This CDR3 is built from 14 residues. The CDR3 sequence: CASTYGQGETEAFF. In DNA form, the CDR3 reads TGTGCCAGTACCTATGGACAAGGGGAGACTGAAGCTTTCTTT.

This sequence joins TRBV6-2 or TRBV6-3 and TRBJ1-1; TRBD1 aligns across 11 bases. V was pared by 8 bases and J by 6 bases, with 8 bases of the junction left unmatched. The germline V gene encodes CDR1 MNHEY and CDR2 SVGEGT. The CDR3 is 14 amino acids. The DNA of the CDR3 is TGTGCCAGCCTTAGACCGGGACAGGGGGCTGAAGCTTTCTTT. Residues: CASLRPGQGAEAFF.

Only a few counts were recorded for this clonotype. V gene TRBV12-3 or TRBV12-4 combines with J gene TRBJ2-2; weak D call: TRBD1 (6 bases). The CDR3 runs 15 residues. V gave up 3 bases and J gave up 6 bases, with 14 bases separating them. CDR3 in DNA: TGTGCCAGCAGTTTCCCTACAGGGCCGGCCGGGGAGCTGTTTTTT. Residues: CASSFPTGPAGELFF.

The chain links TRBV2 to TRBJ1-2, with D maybe TRBD1 (5 bases). Germline CDR1 reads SNHLY; CDR2 reads FYNNEI. CDR3 length: 14 amino acids. Trimming cost V 11 bases and J 0 bases, with 16 bases left between them. CDR3 DNA: TGTGCCTCCAGGGTGGCGGCCACTAACTATGGCTACACCTTC. It yields the protein CASRVAATNYGYTF.

The chain employs TRBV10-3 and TRBJ1-1, with D unclear. CDR3 length: 13 amino acids. The V and J ends lost 5 bases and 2 bases respectively, with 9 bases between them. The germline gives CDR1 ENHRY, CDR2 SYGVKD. DNA of the CDR3: TGTGCCATCAGTTCTCCGGGAAACACTGAAGCTTTCTTT. Encoded protein: CAISSPGNTEAFF.

The gene calls are TRBV11-1 and TRBJ1-2; tentatively, D is TRBD1 (6 bases). CDR1 and CDR2 from the germline V gene are SGHAT and FQDESV (reference sequence). V gave up 2 bases and J gave up 7 bases, with 20 bases separating them. The CDR3 spans 16 residues. The CDR3 reads CASSLKTPEGVGGYTF. The CDR3 DNA follows: TGTGCCAGCAGCTTAAAGACCCCCGAGGGGGTGGGTGGCTACACCTTC.

The J gene is TRBJ2-5, the V gene TRBV5-1; the D is unclear. V was clipped by 0 bases and J by 5 bases, with 11 bases between them. This CDR3 comprises 14 residues. In germline, CDR1 is SGHRS, CDR2 YFSETQ. Written as DNA, the CDR3 is TGCGCCAGCAGCTTGGTGCAGGACGGTGAGACCCAGTACTTC. Amino acids: CASSLVQDGETQYF.

This chain joins TRBV20-1 and TRBJ1-2; D is uncertain. V was pared by 4 bases and J by 4 bases, with 10 bases between. Germline-derived CDR1 and CDR2 are DFQATT and SNEGSKA (reference sequence). CDR3 length: 12 amino acids. Here the CDR3 reads CSAIEEGYGYTF. The CDR3 region has the DNA TGCAGTGCTATCGAGGAAGGCTATGGCTACACCTTC.

The sample holds many counts of this clonotype. The chain recombines TRBV6-2 or TRBV6-3 with TRBJ2-2, with a tentative D call TRBD1 (7 bases). Germline V lookup: CDR1 MNHEY, CDR2 SVGEGT. The CDR3 is made up of 17 amino acids. V lost 5 bases to trimming and J lost 5 bases, with 21 bases between them. The CDR3 nucleotides read TGTGCCAGCAGTACACCAATGGAGGGGGCGGGAACCGGGGAGCTGTTTTTT. It yields the protein CASSTPMEGAGTGELFF.

The sample holds many counts of this clonotype. The chain has TRBV10-3 and TRBJ1-1, with D tentatively TRBD1 (6 bases). Trimming took off 6 bases at V and 1 base at J, with 9 bases between the two ends. The CDR3 runs 13 residues. Germline CDR1 is ENHRY and CDR2 is SYGVKD. CDR3 in amino acids: CAISPQGNTEAFF. The CDR3 DNA reads TGTGCCATCAGCCCACAGGGGAACACTGAAGCTTTCTTT.

This clonotype has only a few counts. The CDR3 nucleotides are TGCGCCAGCAGTCAGACGAACACCGGGGAGCTGTTTTTT. Protein: CASSQTNTGELFF. The chain has TRBV5-1 and TRBJ2-2; D is uncertain. The CDR3 is 13 amino acids. Trimming pared 5 bases from V and 0 bases from J, leaving 5 bases between. Germline V CDR1 and CDR2: SGHRS, YFSETQ.

This clonotype was observed at least ten times. The V gene is TRBV28, the J gene TRBJ2-5, with 7 positions matching TRBD1. Germline-derived CDR1 and CDR2 are MDHEN and SYDVKM. This CDR3 comprises 14 residues. V lost 5 bases to trimming and J lost 4 bases; unmatched junction nucleotides: 7. CDR3 nucleotide sequence: TGTGCCAGCAGTACCTACAGGGGTGGAGAGACCCAGTACTTC. This sequence encodes CASSTYRGGETQYF.

There are many counts of this clonotype. The genes are TRBV12-3 or TRBV12-4 and TRBJ1-2; 8 bases map to TRBD1. The V gene end was trimmed by 6 bases and the J gene end by 3 bases; junction bases not matched to a gene: 9. The CDR3 runs to 15 residues. The DNA for the CDR3 is TGTGCCAGCAGCCCTCTCCTACAGGGGGACTATGGCTACACCTTC. Translation gives CASSPLLQGDYGYTF.

This clonotype was counted many times. This chain links TRBV19 with TRBJ2-2; 7 nucleotides line up with TRBD1. This CDR3 spans 15 amino acids. Unmatched junction bases numbered 10, after V lost 6 bases and J lost 6 bases. Germline V lookup: CDR1 LNHDA, CDR2 SQIVND (reference sequence). This chain's CDR3 is CASRLTHDRAGELFF. The CDR3 coding sequence is TGTGCCAGTAGGCTAACACACGACAGGGCCGGGGAGCTGTTTTTT.

This clonotype came up a few times. The CDR3 here is CASSVLAGGSYEQYF. CDR3 DNA: TGCGCCAGCAGCGTTCTAGCGGGGGGATCCTACGAGCAGTACTTC. The chain joins TRBV5-1 to TRBJ2-7, with TRBD2 matching over 11 bases. The CDR3 runs to 15 residues. V was pared by 4 bases and J by 1 base, with 4 bases of the junction left unmatched. In germline, CDR1 is SGHRS, CDR2 YFSETQ.